This T cell receptor beta chain was captured by sequencing in a study of shared clonotypes between healthy human individuals. Points from the study as a whole: Memory subsets generally showed smaller estimated richness than naive subsets did. How much donors shared clonotypes was expected to be affected by sequencing depth.

About this clone: The target antigen is unknown.

Germline CDR1 and CDR2: SGHVS and FQNEAQ. The V end lost 6 bases, the J end lost 0 bases, and 11 bases lay between the germline ends. This CDR3 contains 14 residues. CD8 cells regarded as naive lacked CD45RO, were positively chosen for CCR7, and omitted terminally differentiated effector memory CD45RA+ cells. Genomic DNA (from each subset) was split evenly across several immunoSEQ plates. The input for sorted-subset replicate PCRs was approximately 200 ng DNA, about 29,000 T cell genomes. Measured with immunoSEQ multiplex PCR; TCRdb has only the in-frame clones, and not every one. The sample lists about 2 million clones; roughly 94% were seen once.

The clonotype was recovered from a man aged 18 to 35 in good health. The sequenced sample was naive CD8+ T cells sorted from blood. The gene calls are TRBV7-8 and TRBJ1-1; D gene ambiguous. In DNA form, the CDR3 reads TGTGCCAGCAGGGATAAAACAGTGAACACTGAAGCTTTCTTT. Translation: CASRDKTVNTEAFF. The variable domain in full, completed from reference TRBV7-8 and TRBJ1-1, reads GAGVSQSPRYKVAKRGQDVALRCDPISGHVSLFWYQQALGQGPEFLTYFQNEAQLDKSGLPSDRFFAERPEGSVSTLKIQRTQQEDSAVYLCASRDKTVNTEAFFGQGTRLTVV.